In its sample, the clone carrying this T cell receptor beta chain was seen a few times. Antigen: not known. The data were taken from a study of TIL therapy for anti-PD-1-resistant metastatic lung cancer. Study context: Tumors carried a median about 1.6 non-synonymous mutations per megabase.

Study-wide points: Compared with baseline intratumoral T cells, expanded TIL cultures were more clonal and less diverse (roughly 6% vs 31%). Many TIL product clones were absent from baseline tumor, suggesting clonal contraction.

The libraries were made with immunoSEQ v3. The method was immunoSEQ multiplex PCR; TCRdb's version includes in-frame clones alone and lacks a portion of them. The table lists some 13,000 clones, around 69% of them singletons. The CDR3 loop spans 12 amino acids. Germline CDR1 reads SGHTA; CDR2 reads FQGTGA. V was cut by 4 bases and J by 8 bases, with 11 bases left in between. Time point in this sample: pre-treatment sample, taken before nivolumab and TIL therapy. Pleural nodules or supraclavicular lymph nodes made up most of the excised metastases sampled. The sequenced sample was tumor tissue, obtained at baseline. The clonotype was recovered from a woman aged 25 to 80 with non-small cell lung cancer. V is TRBV7-3 and J is TRBJ1-1, with D tentatively TRBD1 (5 bases). The DNA for the CDR3 is TGTGCCAGCAGCTGGTTGGGGGGAGAAGCTTTCTTT. It is translated as CASSWLGGEAFF.